The text below deals with one T cell receptor beta chain. Method: immunoSEQ multiplex PCR; TCRdb's copy keeps in-frame clones and lacks some. The data hold over 90,000 clones, with around 90% observed a single time. This entry is derived from a study of blood T cell repertoires in COVID-19. Study summary: COVID-19 samples, acute and convalescent, were from the United States, Italy and Spain.

V shed 5 bases and J shed 0 bases, with 11 bases lying between them. There are 15 residues in the CDR3. Germline values: CDR1 SGHTA, CDR2 FQGTGA. The sequencing sample was made of peripheral blood. The source of this sequence is a woman aged 80 or older in a cohort sampled during active COVID-19. The V call is TRBV7-3, the J call TRBJ1-3; D call uncertain. The CDR3 loop reads CASSPGLSSGNTIYF. Written as DNA, the CDR3 is TGTGCCAGCAGCCCCGGGTTGAGCTCTGGAAACACCATATATTTT.